A selection of T cell receptor beta chains follows, all from one sample in a study of blood T cell repertoires in COVID-19. Assay used: immunoSEQ multiplex PCR; TCRdb lists only in-frame clones, some missing. The sample consists of more than 400,000 clones, about 85% of them appearing once. The specimen was PBMCs or T cells enriched from blood (not recorded which). The receptor source for this set is a woman aged 18-29 years who had recovered from COVID-19. CDR3s include the opening cysteine and the closing phenylalanine or tryptophan. The order of the fields is V gene, D gene, J gene, CDR3 DNA, CDR3 protein. The D gene is left open where the match is weak.

>TRBV7-2|-|TRBJ1-1
TGTGCCAGCAGCTTAAATTCGGCTGAAGCTTTCTTT
CASSLNSAEAFF
>TRBV5-3|-|TRBJ2-3
TGTGCCAGAAGCTTGAGTTTTTTCGAGGAGCCCACAGATACGCAGTATTTT
CARSLSFFEEPTDTQYF
>TRBV9|-|TRBJ1-1
TGTGCCAGCAGCGTAGCCGATCTAGGGGCTAACACTGAAGCTTTCTTT
CASSVADLGANTEAFF
>TRBV5-4|-|TRBJ2-1
TGTGCCAGCGCCGATACGGAGAGTATCTTCAATGAGCAGTTCTTC
CASADTESIFNEQFF
>TRBV5-1|-|TRBJ2-3
TGCGCCAGCAGCTCAGGGTTAGTGGGCACAGATACGCAGTATTTT
CASSSGLVGTDTQYF
>TRBV5-1|TRBD1|TRBJ2-4
TGCGCCAGCAGCCGGGGACAGGCCCTAGCCAAAAACATTCAGTACTTC
CASSRGQALAKNIQYF
>TRBV2|-|TRBJ1-4
TGTGCCAGCTTTGGGGCCAGGGGAGGGGAAAAACTGTTTTTT
CASFGARGGEKLFF
>TRBV3-1/TRBV3-2|-|TRBJ1-1
TGTGCCAGCAGCCAAGAGTTGGGGGCCGCTGGAACTGAAGCTTTCTTT
CASSQELGAAGTEAFF
>TRBV28|TRBD1|TRBJ1-4
TGTGCCACCCACCAGACAGGGCTGAATGAAAAACTGTTTTTT
CATHQTGLNEKLFF
>TRBV6-5|-|TRBJ1-1
TGTGCCAGCAGTTCCGAACAGGGGAACACTGAAGCTTTCTTT
CASSSEQGNTEAFF
>TRBV27|TRBD2|TRBJ2-3
TGTGCCAGCAGTTTAAGGAACGGGGCGGGGGATCGCACAGATACGCAGTATTTT
CASSLRNGAGDRTDTQYF